The present entry profiles one T cell receptor (beta chain) with its context. Trimming removed 5 bases at V and 2 bases at J, with 13 bases between. This CDR3 has 15 amino acids. Germline lookup yields CDR1 SGHTA and CDR2 FQGNSA. This specimen comes from a study of chemoradiotherapy in HPV16-positive cancers. The data were produced by immunoSEQ multiplex PCR, yet TCRdb's version contains in-frame clones alone and is incomplete. The sample contains under 8,000 clones, over 70% of which appear only once. This receptor was identified in a human donor with HPV-associated anogenital cancer. This chain links TRBV7-2 with TRBJ2-1; D is perhaps TRBD1 (6 bases). The starting material was tumor tissue, obtained from a patient who underwent chemoradiotherapy. The CDR3 DNA reads TGTGCCAGCAGCCCAACTAGGGGGACCTACAATGAGCAGTTCTTC. Translating gives CASSPTRGTYNEQFF.